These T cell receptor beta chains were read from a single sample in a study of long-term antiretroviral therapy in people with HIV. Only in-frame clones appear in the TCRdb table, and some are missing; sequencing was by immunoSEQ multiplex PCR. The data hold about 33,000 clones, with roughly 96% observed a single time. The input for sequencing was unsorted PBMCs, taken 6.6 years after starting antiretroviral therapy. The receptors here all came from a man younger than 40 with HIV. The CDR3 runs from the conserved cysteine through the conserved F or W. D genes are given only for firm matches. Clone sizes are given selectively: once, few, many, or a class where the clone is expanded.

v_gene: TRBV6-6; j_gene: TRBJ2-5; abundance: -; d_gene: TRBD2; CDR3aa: CASRGTSGGLGTQYF; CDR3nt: TGTGCCAGCAGGGGGACTAGCGGGGGGCTCGGGACCCAGTACTTC
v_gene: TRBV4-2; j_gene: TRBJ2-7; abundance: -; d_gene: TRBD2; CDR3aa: CASSQTTSGGQYF; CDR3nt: TGTGCCAGCAGCCAGACGACTAGCGGGGGCCAGTACTTC
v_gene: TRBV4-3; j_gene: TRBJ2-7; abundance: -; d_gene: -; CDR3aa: CASSQDGSSLTYEQYF; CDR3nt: TGCGCCAGCAGCCAAGATGGTTCTAGTCTCACCTACGAGCAGTACTTC
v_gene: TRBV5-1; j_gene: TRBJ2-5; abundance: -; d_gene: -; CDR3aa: CASTREETQYF; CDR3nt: TGCGCCAGCACCAGGGAAGAGACCCAGTACTTC
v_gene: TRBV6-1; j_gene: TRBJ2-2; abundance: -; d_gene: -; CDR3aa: CASSDEGGYTGELFF; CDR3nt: TGTGCCAGCAGTGACGAAGGAGGCTACACCGGGGAGCTGTTTTTT
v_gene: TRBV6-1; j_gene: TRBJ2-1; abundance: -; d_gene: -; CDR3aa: CASSEHQRRVNEQFF; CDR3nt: TGTGCCAGCAGTGAACACCAGCGGCGAGTCAATGAGCAGTTCTTC
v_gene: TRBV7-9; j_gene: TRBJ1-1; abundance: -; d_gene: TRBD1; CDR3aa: CASSTGQGAAAEAFF; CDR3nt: TGTGCCAGCAGCACGGGACAGGGAGCCGCGGCTGAAGCTTTCTTT
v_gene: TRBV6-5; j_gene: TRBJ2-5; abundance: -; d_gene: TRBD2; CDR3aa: CARHPSGRRTQYF; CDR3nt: TGTGCCAGGCATCCCAGCGGGAGGAGGACCCAGTACTTC
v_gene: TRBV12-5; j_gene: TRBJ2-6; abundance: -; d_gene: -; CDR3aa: CASGLSLGPAHISGANVLTF; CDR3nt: TGTGCTAGTGGTTTGTCTCTAGGGCCAGCCCACATCTCTGGGGCCAACGTCCTGACTTTC
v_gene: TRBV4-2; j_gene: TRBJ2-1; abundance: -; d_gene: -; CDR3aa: CASSQDNAEDLEQFF; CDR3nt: TGTGCCAGCAGCCAAGATAATGCGGAGGACCTAGAGCAGTTCTTC
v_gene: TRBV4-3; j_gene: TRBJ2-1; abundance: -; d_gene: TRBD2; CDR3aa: CASSPRGLAGGPYNEQFF; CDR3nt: TGCGCCAGCAGCCCTCGAGGACTAGCGGGAGGACCCTACAATGAGCAGTTCTTC
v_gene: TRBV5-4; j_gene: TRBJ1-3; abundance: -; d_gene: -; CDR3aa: CASSLTGPGNTIYF; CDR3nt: TGTGCCAGCAGCTTGACGGGGCCCGGAAACACCATATATTTT
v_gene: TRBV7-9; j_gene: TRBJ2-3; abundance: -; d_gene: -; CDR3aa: CASSLVLDADTQYF; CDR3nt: TGTGCCAGCAGCTTAGTCCTAGACGCAGATACGCAGTATTTT
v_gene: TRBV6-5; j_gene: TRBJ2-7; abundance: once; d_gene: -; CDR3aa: CASSDQGFSEQYF; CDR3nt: TGTGCCAGCAGTGACCAGGGGTTCAGCGAGCAGTACTTC
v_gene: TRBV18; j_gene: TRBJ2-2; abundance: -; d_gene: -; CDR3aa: CASSPRWVATSNTGELFF; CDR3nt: TGTGCCAGCTCACCACGATGGGTAGCCACATCGAACACCGGGGAGCTGTTTTTT
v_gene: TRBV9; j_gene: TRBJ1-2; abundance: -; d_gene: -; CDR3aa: CASSLRINYGYTF; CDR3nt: TGTGCCAGCAGCCTAAGGATTAACTATGGCTACACCTTC
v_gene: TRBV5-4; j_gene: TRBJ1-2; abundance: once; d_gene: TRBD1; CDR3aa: CASSLGQGDNYGYTF; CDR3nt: TGTGCCAGCAGCTTGGGACAGGGTGATAACTATGGCTACACCTTC
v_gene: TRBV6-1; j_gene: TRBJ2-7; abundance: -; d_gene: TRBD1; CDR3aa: CASSEDAGGAKYEQYF; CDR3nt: TGTGCCAGCAGTGAAGATGCAGGGGGCGCGAAATACGAGCAGTACTTC
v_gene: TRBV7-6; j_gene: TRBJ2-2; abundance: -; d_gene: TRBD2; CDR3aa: CASSRGTSGSGELFF; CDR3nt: TGTGCCAGCAGCCGTGGGACTAGCGGGTCCGGGGAGCTGTTTTTT
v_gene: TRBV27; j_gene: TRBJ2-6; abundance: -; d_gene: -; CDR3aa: CASSLGAPGSGANVLTF; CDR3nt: TGTGCCAGCAGTTTAGGGGCCCCCGGCTCTGGGGCCAACGTCCTGACTTTC
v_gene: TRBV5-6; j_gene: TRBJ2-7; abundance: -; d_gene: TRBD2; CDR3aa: CARNLTSGVMREQYF; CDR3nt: TGTGCCAGGAACCTGACTAGCGGGGTTATGCGGGAGCAGTACTTC
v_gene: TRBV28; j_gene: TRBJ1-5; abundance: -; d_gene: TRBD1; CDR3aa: CASSSLDRGGADSNQPQHF; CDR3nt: TGTGCCAGCAGCTCCCTGGACAGGGGGGGGGCCGATAGCAATCAGCCCCAGCATTTT
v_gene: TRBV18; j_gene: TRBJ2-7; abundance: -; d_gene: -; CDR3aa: CASSLRNSYEQYF; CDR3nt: TGTGCCAGCTCACTTAGGAACTCCTACGAGCAGTACTTC
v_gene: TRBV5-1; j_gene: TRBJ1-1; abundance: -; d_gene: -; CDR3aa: CASSPGGGSEAFF; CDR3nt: TGCGCCAGCAGCCCTGGGGGGGGAAGTGAAGCTTTCTTT
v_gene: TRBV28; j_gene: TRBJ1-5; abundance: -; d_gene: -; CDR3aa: CASRGQRVPGQPQHF; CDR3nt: TGTGCCAGCAGGGGTCAACGGGTCCCCGGGCAGCCCCAGCATTTT
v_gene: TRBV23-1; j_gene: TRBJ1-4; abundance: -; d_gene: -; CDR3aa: CASPWRPGEEKLFF; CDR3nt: TGCGCCAGCCCTTGGCGGCCCGGGGAAGAAAAACTGTTTTTT
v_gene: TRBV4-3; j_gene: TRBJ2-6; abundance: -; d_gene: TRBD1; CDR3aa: CASSQARTGSSAGANVLTF; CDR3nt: TGCGCCAGCAGCCAAGCGAGGACAGGTTCTTCGGCTGGGGCCAACGTCCTGACTTTC
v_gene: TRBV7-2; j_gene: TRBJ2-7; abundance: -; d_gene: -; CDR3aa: CASSSFLGSSYEQYF; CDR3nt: TGTGCCAGCAGCTCCTTCCTTGGGAGCTCCTACGAGCAGTACTTC
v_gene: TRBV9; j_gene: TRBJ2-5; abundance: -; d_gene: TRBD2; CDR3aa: CASTQGSGGARETQYF; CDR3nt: TGTGCCAGCACCCAGGGTAGCGGGGGGGCCCGGGAGACCCAGTACTTC
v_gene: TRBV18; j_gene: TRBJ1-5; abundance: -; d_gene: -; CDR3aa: CASSPRSNYGAANSNQPQHF; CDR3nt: TGTGCCAGCTCACCAAGGTCCAATTATGGGGCAGCAAATAGCAATCAGCCCCAGCATTTT
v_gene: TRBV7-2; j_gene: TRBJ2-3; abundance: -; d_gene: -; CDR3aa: CASSLITDTQYF; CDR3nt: TGTGCCAGCAGCTTAATTACAGATACGCAGTATTTT
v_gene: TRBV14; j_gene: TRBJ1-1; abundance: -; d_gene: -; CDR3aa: CASSRVALGTEAFF; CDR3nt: TGTGCCAGCAGCCGGGTGGCGCTCGGGACTGAAGCTTTCTTT